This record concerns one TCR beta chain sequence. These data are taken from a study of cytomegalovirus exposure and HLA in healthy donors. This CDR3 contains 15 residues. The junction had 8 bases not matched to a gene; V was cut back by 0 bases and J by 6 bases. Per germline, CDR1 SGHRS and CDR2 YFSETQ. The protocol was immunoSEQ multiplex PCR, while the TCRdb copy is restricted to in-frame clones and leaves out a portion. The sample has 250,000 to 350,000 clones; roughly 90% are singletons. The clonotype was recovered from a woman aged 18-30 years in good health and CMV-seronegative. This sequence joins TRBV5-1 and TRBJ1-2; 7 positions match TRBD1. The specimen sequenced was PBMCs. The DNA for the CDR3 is TGCGCCAGCAGCTTGGAAGGGGGCGCGGCTCATGGCTACACCTTC. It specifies CASSLEGGAAHGYTF.